The 8 T cell receptor beta chains reported below all come from one sample, sequenced in a study of T cells expressing NK-cell markers. TCRdb reanalyzed the 5' RACE reads and collapses them to one entry per CDR3 protein, without DNA. Here the sample table reports 130,000 to 150,000 distinct CDR3 sequences. Sequencing was done on a sample of blood T cells: a sorted CD56 or NKG2C T cell subset, CD4+ or CD8+ T cells, or bulk PBMC T cells (not recorded which). The source is a man between 18 and 29 years old in good health.

The chain's CDR3 is CASSPNHQGSGELFF. V gene TRBV5-8 combines with J gene TRBJ2-2; TCRdb's D call, TRBD1, is unchecked because there is no DNA. The CDR3 runs to 15 residues. Germline V gene lookup returns CDR1 SGHTS and CDR2 YDEGEE.

This clonotype counts as medium-sized by frequency. The genes are TRBV23-1 and TRBJ2-1; the TRBD2 assignment by TCRdb is unverifiable without DNA. TRBV23-1 belongs to the ORF category, with a function that is uncertain. The CDR3 is made up of 12 amino acids. This CDR3 reads CASPGEDGEQFF.

This rearrangement joins TRBV10-1 to TRBJ2-3. This CDR3 region has 14 residues. Germline assignment: CDR1 WNHNN and CDR2 SYGVQD (reference sequence). CDR3 in amino acids: CASSESGIPDTQYF.

The chain recombines TRBV7-8 with TRBJ2-1. CDR3 length: 15 residues. Germline-derived CDR1 and CDR2 are SGHVS and FQNEAQ. The CDR3 loop reads CASSLALGPYNEQFF. Full variable domain (rest looked up from reference TRBV7-8 and TRBJ2-1): GAGVSQSPRYKVAKRGQDVALRCDPISGHVSLFWYQQALGQGPEFLTYFQNEAQLDKSGLPSDRFFAERPEGSVSTLKIQRTQQEDSAVYLCASSLALGPYNEQFFGPGTRLTVL.

The V call is TRBV13, the J call TRBJ2-1; TCRdb's D call of TRBD2 is untestable without DNA. Germline CDR1 reads PRHDT; CDR2 reads FYEKMQ (reference sequence). The CDR3 runs 16 residues. Here the CDR3 reads CASSLFAPRAGGEQFF.

The rearrangement links TRBV7-3 to TRBJ2-3; TCRdb's assignment of TRBD1 cannot be checked, as there is no DNA. The germline V gene has CDR1 SGHTA and CDR2 FQGTGA. The CDR3 runs to 20 residues. The CDR3 spells CASNEPHPGTGFASTDTQYF. Drawing the rest from reference TRBV7-3 and TRBJ2-3, the complete variable domain is GAGVSQTPSNKVTEKGKYVELRCDPISGHTALYWYRQSLGQGPEFLIYFQGTGAADDSGLPNDRFFAVRPEGSVSTLKIQRTERGDSAVYLCASNEPHPGTGFASTDTQYFGPGTRLTVL.

This chain uses TRBV2 with TRBJ1-4; there is no DNA to check the TCRdb D call of TRBD1. Germline V gene lookup returns CDR1 SNHLY and CDR2 FYNNEI. CDR3 length equals 20 residues. This CDR3 reads CASRAGIGTPYRGTNEKLFF.

The gene calls are TRBV7-9 and TRBJ2-7. There are 14 residues in the CDR3. The germline V gene encodes CDR1 SEHNR and CDR2 FQNEAQ (reference sequence). The CDR3 here is CASSLGGRSYEQYF.